Listed here are 29 T cell receptor beta chains from one sample, sequenced in a study of T-cell reconstitution after alpha-beta-depleted transplantation in children. Unique molecular identifiers were incorporated into the prepared TCRbeta library. TCRdb re-analysed the PCR reads in MiXCR, keeping a single row per CDR3 protein. This table holds about 540,000 distinct CDR3 sequences, around 20% found once. The sequencing used PBMCs from the stem cell graft donor, collected from the stem cell graft. Receptor source: a human donor who donated a stem cell graft to a child with acute lymphoblastic leukemia.

The V call is TRBV7-9, the J call TRBJ2-1; TRBD2 is a possible D gene (5 bases). Germline CDR1 SEHNR, CDR2 FQNEAQ (reference sequence). Between the trimmed V and J ends, which lost 5 bases and 14 bases, there was a span of 22 bases. The CDR3 covers 14 residues. The chain's CDR3 is CASSTTYERGNEFF. The CDR3 DNA reads as TGTGCCAGCAGCACAACGTACGAAAGAGGGAATGAGTTCTTC.

This clonotype was picked up a small number of times. This CDR3 reads CASTSRRANTGELFF. For the CDR3, the DNA is TGTGCCAGCACCTCCCGCAGGGCGAACACCGGGGAGCTGTTTTTT. The V gene is TRBV6-1, the J gene TRBJ2-2, with D possibly being TRBD1 (5 bases). Germline V gene sequence: CDR1 MNHNS, CDR2 SASEGT. V lost 7 bases and J 0 bases, leaving 12 bases between the germline ends. This CDR3 spans 15 amino acids.

This clonotype occurred a few times. This chain uses TRBV20-1 with TRBJ1-1; D gene ambiguous. V dropped 1 base and J dropped 4 bases, with 7 bases sitting between them. This CDR3 has 12 residues. Germline V gives CDR1 DFQATT, CDR2 SNEGSKA (reference sequence). The CDR3 reads CSARGQPTEAFF. CDR3 sequence (DNA): TGCAGTGCTAGAGGGCAGCCCACTGAAGCTTTCTTT.

This rearrangement joins TRBV5-1 to TRBJ2-7; 10 bases align to TRBD2. V trimming: 2 bases; J trimming: 2 bases; junction bases outside the gene matches: 10. CDR3 length: 17 amino acids. Per the germline V gene, CDR1 is SGHRS and CDR2 is YFSETQ. CDR3 in DNA: TGCGCCAGCAGCTTACCCCGCCAACTAGCGGGAACCTACGAGCAGTACTTC. Protein product: CASSLPRQLAGTYEQYF.

The chain couples TRBV7-9 to TRBJ2-7; 7 bases line up with TRBD1. The CDR3 consists of 15 residues. Looked up from germline, CDR1 is SEHNR and CDR2 is FQNEAQ (reference sequence). Trimming removed 4 bases from V and 3 bases from J; junction bases left unmatched: 9. CDR3 nucleotides: TGTGCCAGCAGCTCCCGGGACAGCCTCCTCTACGAGCAGTACTTC. It specifies CASSSRDSLLYEQYF.

CDR3 protein: CASSQDPAGTGYEQYF. In DNA form, the CDR3 reads TGCGCCAGCAGCCAAGATCCGGCCGGGACTGGCTACGAGCAGTACTTC. The J gene is TRBJ2-7, the V gene TRBV4-1; tentatively, D is TRBD2 (6 bases). CDR1 MGHRA and CDR2 YSYEKL come from the germline V gene. V lost 0 bases to trimming and J lost 3 bases, with 15 bases between them. CDR3 length equals 16 residues.

The table lists this clonotype with a few counts. The CDR3 DNA is TGTGCCAGCAGGATCAGCTCCTACAATGAGCAGTTCTTC. Protein sequence: CASRISSYNEQFF. The chain is built from TRBV27 and TRBJ2-1, with D unclear. Germline V gene lookup returns CDR1 MNHEY and CDR2 SMNVEV (reference sequence). CDR3 size: 13 residues. The V end lost 6 bases, the J end lost 0 bases, and 6 bases lay between the germline ends.

This clonotype was counted once. This chain connects TRBV29-1 to TRBJ1-2, with D possibly TRBD1 on 5 matching bases. The CDR3 loop spans 15 amino acids. Germline-derived CDR1 and CDR2 are SQVTM and ANQGSEA. With 1 base removed from V and 2 bases from J, the gap between germline ends came to 14 bases. The CDR3 DNA sequence: TGCAGCGTTGAAGGTCAAGCGGGGGACAACTATGGCTACACCTTC. It specifies CSVEGQAGDNYGYTF.

This chain joins TRBV5-1 and TRBJ2-3, with D maybe TRBD1 (6 bases). The V gene lost 4 bases and the J gene lost 4 bases, with 16 bases spanning the gap. Germline V gene sequence: CDR1 SGHRS, CDR2 YFSETQ. This CDR3 has 15 residues. This CDR3 is CASSPLIRGSDTQYF. The CDR3 DNA follows: TGCGCCAGCAGCCCATTAATAAGGGGGTCAGATACGCAGTATTTT.

The CDR3 DNA reads TGTGCCAGTAGTATAGAGGGACAGGGTTTTGCCGGGGAGCTGTTTTTT. Translation: CASSIEGQGFAGELFF. The rearrangement links TRBV19 to TRBJ2-2; 9 bases line up with TRBD1. CDR3 length: 16 residues. The V gene end was trimmed by 0 bases and the J gene end by 6 bases; junction bases not matched to a gene: 5. Germline V gene sequence: CDR1 LNHDA, CDR2 SQIVND (reference sequence).

This clonotype was detected only a few times. In nucleotides, the CDR3 is TGTGCCAGCAGTTACTCGGGACTAGCGGACTTCAATGAGCAGTTCTTC. It specifies CASSYSGLADFNEQFF. The chain recombines TRBV6-5 with TRBJ2-1; TRBD2 aligns across 11 bases. Per the germline V gene, CDR1 is MNHEY and CDR2 is SVGAGI. The CDR3 length is 16 residues. The ends lost 0 bases at V and 6 bases at J; junction bases unmatched: 4.

This clonotype was seen only a few times. V gene TRBV12-3 or TRBV12-4 combines with J gene TRBJ1-1; 9 positions agree with TRBD1. V shed 1 base and J 12 bases; nucleotides not matched to a gene: 9. CDR3 length equals 14 residues. CDR3 DNA: TGTGCCAGCAGTTTAGGGGGGGACAGGGTGAGGCCTTTCTTT. Amino acids: CASSLGGDRVRPFF.

This clonotype was detected ten times or more. The chain carries TRBV20-1 and TRBJ1-4, with 7 nucleotides matching TRBD1. Trimming cost V 6 bases and J 5 bases; bases outside gene matches: 9. Per germline, CDR1 DFQATT and CDR2 SNEGSKA (reference sequence). The CDR3 contains 14 residues. In DNA, the CDR3 is TGCAGTGCCGAGCCCAGGGGGACAAATGAAAAACTGTTTTTT. It codes for CSAEPRGTNEKLFF.

The gene calls are TRBV27 and TRBJ2-1; D is perhaps TRBD1 (6 bases). The V and J ends lost 4 bases and 2 bases respectively, with 12 bases between them. The CDR3 contains 15 residues. Per the germline V gene, CDR1 is MNHEY and CDR2 is SMNVEV (reference sequence). The CDR3 DNA is TGTGCCAGCAGTTCCACAGGGTCGGCCTACAATGAGCAGTTCTTC. As protein: CASSSTGSAYNEQFF.

This clonotype was found once. The chain has TRBV6-1 and TRBJ2-6; no firm D call. Germline CDR1 is MNHNS and CDR2 is SASEGT. V lost 3 bases and J lost 2, with 5 bases in between. The CDR3 is 14 amino acids. CDR3 protein: CASSEVAGANVLTF. The CDR3 region has the DNA TGTGCCAGCAGTGAGGTTGCTGGGGCCAACGTCCTGACTTTC.

This clonotype was counted between two and nine times. The chain uses TRBV12-5 and TRBJ2-7; a possible D gene is TRBD1 (10 bases). CDR1 and CDR2 from the germline V gene are LGHNT and FRNRAP. The CDR3 length is 20 residues. V was cut by 5 bases and J by 4 bases, with 33 bases left in between. The CDR3 loop reads CASGIPTGGFLAGTPYEQYF. The CDR3 DNA follows: TGTGCTAGTGGTATACCGACAGGGGGCTTCCTAGCGGGGACTCCGTACGAGCAGTACTTC.

In its sample, this clonotype was seen many times. The rearrangement joins TRBV11-1 to TRBJ2-1; D not certain. Trimming removed 6 bases at V and 0 bases at J, with 6 bases between. Looked up from germline, CDR1 is SGHAT and CDR2 is FQDESV (reference sequence). The CDR3 has 13 amino acids. The CDR3 nucleotides read TGTGCCAGCAGTTCTTACTCCTACAATGAGCAGTTCTTC. This encodes CASSSYSYNEQFF.

The chain joins TRBV15 to TRBJ1-1; no firm D call. V was shortened by 5 bases and J by 0 bases, with 4 bases between the two germline ends. Germline loops: CDR1 LNHNV, CDR2 YYDKDF (reference sequence). The CDR3 is made up of 12 amino acids. The CDR3 sequence: CATSAMNTEAFF. The CDR3 nucleotides are TGTGCCACCAGCGCGATGAACACTGAAGCTTTCTTT.

The chain joins TRBV10-3 to TRBJ1-1; no reliable D call. Per germline, CDR1 ENHRY and CDR2 SYGVKD. V was shortened by 2 bases and J by 4 bases, with 14 bases between the two germline ends. The CDR3 has 15 amino acids. For the CDR3, the DNA is TGTGCCATCAGTGAGGGGAGCGGGGTGGGCACTGAAGCTTTCTTT. It translates to CAISEGSGVGTEAFF.

This chain uses TRBV18 with TRBJ2-3, with D unresolved. The germline gives CDR1 KGHSH, CDR2 LQKENI. V was shortened by 3 bases and J by 2 bases, with 15 bases between the two germline ends. The CDR3 contains 16 residues. The CDR3 nucleotides are TGTGCCAGCTCACCCCCCCTGAGGATGAACACAGATACGCAGTATTTT. Translated, it gives CASSPPLRMNTDTQYF.

The chain combines TRBV27 with TRBJ2-1; D is possibly TRBD2 (6 bases). The CDR3 is 14 amino acids. Germline CDR1 is MNHEY and CDR2 is SMNVEV (reference sequence). Deletions cut 6 bases from V and 0 bases from J, with 9 bases between. CDR3: CASRDSGSYNEQFF. CDR3 nucleotides: TGTGCCAGCAGAGATAGCGGCTCCTACAATGAGCAGTTCTTC.

At least ten counts were recorded for this clonotype. The rearrangement links TRBV29-1 to TRBJ2-7; a weak D match, TRBD1 (5 bases). The V gene lost 4 bases and the J gene lost 1 base, with 11 bases spanning the gap. CDR3 size: 13 residues. Germline V lookup: CDR1 SQVTM, CDR2 ANQGSEA. The CDR3 is CSVGGGLSYEQYF. CDR3 nucleotides: TGCAGCGTTGGGGGCGGTTTGTCCTACGAGCAGTACTTC.

This clonotype was counted a few times. This chain uses TRBV20-1 with TRBJ1-5; 7 nucleotides align to TRBD1. Germline lookup yields CDR1 DFQATT and CDR2 SNEGSKA (reference sequence). The CDR3 runs to 15 residues. V lost 6 bases, J lost 0 bases, and 8 bases stayed unmatched. In nucleotides, the CDR3 is TGCAGTGCCAAGACAGGGATTTATAGCAATCAGCCCCAGCATTTT. Translated, it gives CSAKTGIYSNQPQHF.

V usage is TRBV18 and J usage is TRBJ1-2, with TRBD1 matching over 8 bases. This CDR3 region has 15 residues. The junction had 5 bases not matched to a gene; V was cut back by 2 bases and J by 3 bases. Germline lookup yields CDR1 KGHSH and CDR2 LQKENI. CDR3 sequence reads: CASSPDRGEYYGYTF. The CDR3 DNA follows: TGTGCCAGCTCACCAGACAGGGGCGAATACTATGGCTACACCTTC.

This clonotype was detected only a few times. The gene calls are TRBV6-5 and TRBJ2-5; no firm D call. V lost 3 bases and J 0 bases, leaving 17 bases between the germline ends. This CDR3 region has 17 residues. Germline values: CDR1 MNHEY, CDR2 SVGAGI. Written as DNA, the CDR3 is TGTGCCAGCAGTTATTCTGGCAAGCCCTTGTACCAAGAGACCCAGTACTTC. Translated: CASSYSGKPLYQETQYF.

There are a few counts of this clonotype. This chain uses TRBV12-3 or TRBV12-4 with TRBJ2-3, with D possibly being TRBD2 (5 bases). CDR3 length: 15 residues. Between the trimmed V and J ends, which lost 3 bases and 2 bases, there was a span of 12 bases. The CDR3 sequence: CASSLGVTPTDTQYF. DNA for the CDR3: TGTGCCAGCAGTTTGGGAGTTACCCCCACAGATACGCAGTATTTT.

The rearrangement links TRBV5-1 to TRBJ1-2; D is unclear. V was cut by 0 bases and J by 4 bases, with 7 bases left in between. The CDR3 has 13 amino acids. CDR1 and CDR2 from the germline V gene are SGHRS and YFSETQ. The DNA for the CDR3 is TGCGCCAGCAGCTTGGAGGGAACCTATGGCTACACCTTC. Translating it yields CASSLEGTYGYTF.

The genes are TRBV4-1 and TRBJ2-1; 11 bases are a match to TRBD2. J was trimmed by 15 bases and V by 4 bases; bases with no gene match: 11. CDR3 length: 14 residues. In germline, CDR1 is MGHRA, CDR2 YSYEKL. The CDR3 nucleotides read TGCGCCAGCAGCCGTGCCATTAGCGGGAGGGCCCTGTTCTTC. Its translation is CASSRAISGRALFF.

The rearrangement joins TRBV18 to TRBJ2-1, with D possibly matching TRBD1 (6 bases). The germline gives CDR1 KGHSH, CDR2 LQKENI. Trimming shortened V by 6 bases and J by 2 bases, and 17 bases separated the two germline ends. CDR3 length equals 16 residues. The DNA of the CDR3 is TGTGCCAGCTCCCCCAACCTAGGGGGTACCTACAATGAGCAGTTCTTC. This encodes CASSPNLGGTYNEQFF.